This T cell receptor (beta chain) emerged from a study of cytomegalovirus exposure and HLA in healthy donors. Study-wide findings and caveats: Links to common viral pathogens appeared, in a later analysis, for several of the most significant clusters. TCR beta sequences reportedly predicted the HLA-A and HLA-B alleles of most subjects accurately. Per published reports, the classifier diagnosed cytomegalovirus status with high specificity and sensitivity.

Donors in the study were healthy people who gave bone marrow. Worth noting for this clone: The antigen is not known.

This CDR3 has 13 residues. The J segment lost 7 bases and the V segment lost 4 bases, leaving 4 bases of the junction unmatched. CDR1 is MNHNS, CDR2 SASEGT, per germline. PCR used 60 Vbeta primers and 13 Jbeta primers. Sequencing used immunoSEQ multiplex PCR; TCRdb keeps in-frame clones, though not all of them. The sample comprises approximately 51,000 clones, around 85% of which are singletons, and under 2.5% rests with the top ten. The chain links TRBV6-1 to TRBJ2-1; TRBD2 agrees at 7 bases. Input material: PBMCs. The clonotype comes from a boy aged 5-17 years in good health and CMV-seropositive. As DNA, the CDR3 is TGTGCCAGCAGTGTGGGACTACCTAATGAGCAGTTCTTC. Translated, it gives CASSVGLPNEQFF.